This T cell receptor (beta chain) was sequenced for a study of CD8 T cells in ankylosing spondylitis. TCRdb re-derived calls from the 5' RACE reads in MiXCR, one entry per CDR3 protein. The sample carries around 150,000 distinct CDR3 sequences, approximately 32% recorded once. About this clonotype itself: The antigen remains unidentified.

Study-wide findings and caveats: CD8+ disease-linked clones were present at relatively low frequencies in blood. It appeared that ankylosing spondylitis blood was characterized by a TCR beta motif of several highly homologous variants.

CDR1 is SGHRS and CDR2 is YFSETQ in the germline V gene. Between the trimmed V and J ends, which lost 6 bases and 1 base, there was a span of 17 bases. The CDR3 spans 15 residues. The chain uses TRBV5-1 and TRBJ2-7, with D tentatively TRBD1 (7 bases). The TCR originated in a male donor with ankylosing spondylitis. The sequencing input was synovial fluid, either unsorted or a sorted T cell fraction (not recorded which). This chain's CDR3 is CASTQGGGQSYEQYF. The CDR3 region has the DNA TGCGCCAGCACCCAGGGGGGTGGACAGTCCTACGAGCAGTACTTC. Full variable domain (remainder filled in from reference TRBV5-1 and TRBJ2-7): KAGVTQTPRYLIKTRGQQVTLSCSPISGHRSVSWYQQTPGQGLQFLFEYFSETQRNKGNFPGRFSGRQFSNSRSEMNVSTLELGDSALYLCASTQGGGQSYEQYFGPGTRLTVT.